The 20 T cell receptor beta chains reported below all come from one sample, sequenced in a study of blood T cells in healthy people across ages. Alongside a J-beta primer mix, a sample-barcoded 5' primer served in a second PCR lasting about 7 to 11 cycles. TCRdb re-called the 5' RACE reads through MiXCR, storing one row per CDR3 protein. The sample shows over a million distinct CDR3 sequences, 45% of them seen only once. The sequenced material came from blood. The receptors were sampled from a woman aged 60-70 years in good health.

This clonotype was recorded at least ten times. The chain carries TRBV6-2 or TRBV6-3 and TRBJ2-7, with D possibly matching TRBD1 (6 bases). CDR3 size: 12 residues. CDR1 and CDR2 from the germline V gene are MNHEY and SVGEGT. Trimming cost V 5 bases and J 5 bases, with 10 bases left between them. CDR3 region: CASSKTGNEQYF. The CDR3 nucleotides read TGTGCCAGCAGTAAGACAGGTAACGAGCAGTACTTC.

In this sample, this clonotype turned up a few times. The J gene is TRBJ2-7, the V gene TRBV3-1; D ambiguous. Germline V gene lookup returns CDR1 LGHDT and CDR2 YNNKEL (reference sequence). This CDR3 contains 12 residues. V was cut by 2 bases and J by 6 bases, with 8 bases left in between. CDR3 amino acids: CASSQPGGEQYF. CDR3 nucleotide sequence: TGTGCCAGCAGCCAACCCGGCGGCGAGCAGTACTTC.

The chain is built from TRBV6-1 and TRBJ2-7, with D uncertain. Germline-derived CDR1 and CDR2 are MNHNS and SASEGT. Trimming removed 0 bases at V and 0 bases at J, with 9 bases between. This CDR3 contains 15 residues. CDR3 sequence: CASSEAGFTSYEQYF. CDR3 DNA: TGTGCCAGCAGTGAAGCGGGTTTTACCTCCTACGAGCAGTACTTC.

The chain carries TRBV27 and TRBJ2-1, with D uncertain. V lost 6 bases and J 3 bases, leaving 15 bases between the germline ends. CDR3 size: 15 residues. CDR1 is MNHEY, CDR2 SMNVEV, per germline (reference sequence). CDR3 region: CASRRSVVFYNEQFF. Here the CDR3 DNA reads TGTGCCAGCAGGCGGTCGGTCGTATTCTACAATGAGCAGTTCTTC.

V is TRBV11-2 and J is TRBJ2-1; 10 bases line up with TRBD2. Per the germline V gene, CDR1 is SGHAT and CDR2 is FQNNGV. This CDR3 spans 17 amino acids. Trimming at V came to 0 bases and at J to 10 bases, leaving 12 bases not matched to a gene. CDR3: CASSLDPLAGVFREQFF. The CDR3, as DNA: TGTGCCAGCAGCTTAGATCCCCTAGCGGGAGTGTTTCGCGAGCAGTTCTTC.

This clonotype was detected a few times. The chain recombines TRBV7-2 with TRBJ2-7, with no clear D. Per the germline V gene, CDR1 is SGHTA and CDR2 is FQGNSA. There are 14 residues in the CDR3. V was cut by 1 base and J by 2 bases, with 9 bases left in between. CDR3 protein: CASSLVDMAYEQYF. In DNA, the CDR3 is TGTGCCAGCAGCTTAGTAGACATGGCCTACGAGCAGTACTTC.

Comments on this clonotype: One end of the junction varies from germline; a read error may be responsible. This chain links TRBV20-1 with TRBJ2-4, with 9 bases lining up with TRBD2. The CDR3 is made up of 15 amino acids. Germline lookup yields CDR1 DFQATT and CDR2 SNEGSKA (reference sequence). The CDR3 loop reads CSTRSGGTSWNIQYF. CDR3 nucleotides: TGCAGTACTAGGTCGGGAGGGACTAGCTGGAACATTCAGTACTTC.

The chain carries TRBV12-3 or TRBV12-4 and TRBJ2-1; D remains unclear. The CDR3 runs to 16 residues. V lost 1 base and J 0 bases, leaving 10 bases between the germline ends. The DNA for the CDR3 is TGTGCCAGCAGTTTAGTGGCGAGGAGCTCCTACAATGAGCAGTTCTTC. This translates into CASSLVARSSYNEQFF.

This sequence joins TRBV12-3 or TRBV12-4 and TRBJ2-7; 8 nucleotides agree with TRBD1. The CDR3 extends over 13 amino acids. V shed 6 bases, J shed 5 bases, and the junction held 6 bases outside the gene matches. CDR3 loop: CASRNTGGNEQYF. The CDR3 bases are TGTGCCAGCAGGAACACAGGGGGGAACGAGCAGTACTTC.

This clonotype was seen a few times. The V and J genes are TRBV20-1 and TRBJ1-1; D is unclear. V dropped 3 bases and J dropped 0 bases, with 8 bases sitting between them. The CDR3 contains 13 residues. Germline V gene data show CDR1 as DFQATT and CDR2 as SNEGSKA (reference sequence). DNA for the CDR3: TGCAGTGCTAGTGGGAACATGAACACTGAAGCTTTCTTT. It yields the protein CSASGNMNTEAFF.

This clonotype has ten or more counts. V gene TRBV6-6 combines with J gene TRBJ2-7; 9 nucleotides agree with TRBD1. This CDR3 is 14 amino acids long. CDR1 is MNHNY, CDR2 SVGAGI, per germline (reference sequence). The V segment lost 8 bases and the J segment 1 base; nucleotides outside the gene matches: 6. CDR3 loop: CASATGTGSYEQYF. The CDR3 bases are TGTGCCAGCGCCACCGGGACAGGGTCCTACGAGCAGTACTTC.

A word on this clonotype: Being one base from a much bigger clone, this may be a read error. V is TRBV6-6 and J is TRBJ2-1, with a possible D match to TRBD1 (6 bases). The CDR3 runs to 11 residues. The V gene's germline CDR1 is MNHNY and CDR2 SVGAGI (reference sequence). The V gene lost 4 bases and the J gene lost 12 bases, with 10 bases spanning the gap. CDR3 DNA sequence: TGTGCCAGCAGTTCGAACAGGGCGCAGTTCTTC. It is translated as CASSSNRAQFF.

The CDR3 here is CASNFRALAGGSYNEQFF. The CDR3 nucleotides are TGTGCCAGCAACTTCAGGGCGCTAGCGGGAGGATCATACAATGAGCAGTTCTTC. This chain joins TRBV11-3 and TRBJ2-1; TRBD2 agrees at 11 bases. The CDR3 sequence is 18 residues long. The V gene end was trimmed by 7 bases and the J gene end by 4 bases; junction bases not matched to a gene: 15. CDR1 and CDR2 (germline): SGHNT, YENEEA.

This clonotype was counted many times. CDR3 nucleotides: TGTGCCAGCAGCCAGCTCTCCGCGGGTCAAGAGACCCAGTACTTC. Its protein product is CASSQLSAGQETQYF. The chain combines TRBV4-2 with TRBJ2-5; a weak D match, TRBD2 (5 bases). This CDR3 spans 15 amino acids. Germline loops: CDR1 LGHNA, CDR2 YNFKEQ. Trimming left V 3 bases short and J 2 bases short, with 13 bases between.

The chain carries TRBV20-1 and TRBJ2-4; 12 bases map to TRBD2. The J call may be incorrect, as the DNA end agrees better with TRBJ2-7. Germline-derived CDR1 and CDR2 are DFQATT and SNEGSKA (reference sequence). The CDR3 consists of 16 residues. The CDR3 spells CSAPGVTSGRFYEQYF. For the CDR3, the DNA is TGCAGTGCTCCCGGGGTCACTAGCGGGAGGTTCTACGAGCAGTACTTC.

The chain is built from TRBV20-1 and TRBJ2-7; tentatively, D is TRBD1 (6 bases). The germline V and J ends were trimmed by 2 bases and 4 bases, with 15 bases remaining between them. CDR1 and CDR2 from the germline V gene are DFQATT and SNEGSKA (reference sequence). The CDR3 length is 14 residues. DNA for the CDR3: TGCAGTGCTAGACTTGCGCAGGGGCAATACGAGCAGTACTTC. Protein: CSARLAQGQYEQYF.

The chain joins TRBV27 to TRBJ2-1; 8 nucleotides match TRBD2. The CDR3 contains 15 residues. J lost 6 bases, V lost 7 bases, and 11 bases had no gene match. Germline lookup yields CDR1 MNHEY and CDR2 SMNVEV (reference sequence). This CDR3 is CASISPGGQTNEQFF. CDR3 DNA: TGTGCCAGCATCTCTCCGGGAGGGCAAACCAATGAGCAGTTCTTC.

This clonotype turned up a few times. The rearrangement uses TRBV28 and TRBJ2-3; D gene unclear. The CDR3 extends over 17 amino acids. Germline CDR1 reads MDHEN; CDR2 reads SYDVKM. The V and J ends lost 5 bases and 1 base respectively, with 19 bases between them. The DNA for the CDR3 is TGTGCCAGCAGTCCCCCATTTTGGTCCGTGGGCACAGATACGCAGTATTTT. This sequence encodes CASSPPFWSVGTDTQYF.

The rearrangement links TRBV20-1 to TRBJ2-5; D possibly corresponds to TRBD2 (6 bases). The J call is uncertain, as TRBJ2-1 better fits the DNA end. The germline gives CDR1 DFQATT, CDR2 SNEGSKA (reference sequence). The CDR3 is 13 residues long. The CDR3 region is CSTGPTSHETQFF. The CDR3 region has the DNA TGCAGTACTGGCCCGACTAGTCATGAGACCCAGTTCTTC.

This clonotype was found a few times. The chain employs TRBV28 and TRBJ2-4; either TRBD1 or TRBD2 may fit D (5 bases each). Per the germline V gene, CDR1 is MDHEN and CDR2 is SYDVKM. Between the trimmed V and J ends, which lost 2 bases and 6 bases, there was a span of 14 bases. The CDR3 has 15 amino acids. The CDR3, as DNA: TGTGCCAGCAGTTTAGGGACCGGGACGGGAAACATTCAGTACTTC. As protein: CASSLGTGTGNIQYF.